These T cell receptor beta chains were read from a single sample in a study of blood T cell repertoires in COVID-19. TCRdb's copy holds only in-frame clones and misses some; the assay was immunoSEQ multiplex PCR. The data contain about 360,000 clones, about 87% of them singletons. What was sequenced was PBMCs or T cells enriched from blood (not recorded which). Receptors originate from a man aged 30 to 39 who had recovered from COVID-19. Each CDR3 is given with its conserved first and last residue. Fields, in order: V gene, J gene, CDR3 protein.

TRBV10-3,TRBJ2-3,CAISEVATNLADTQYF
TRBV27,TRBJ2-1,CASSLSQGHYNEQFF
TRBV30,TRBJ1-5,CAWNLGAGPQHF
TRBV15,TRBJ1-5,CATSREGHGQPQHF
TRBV29-1,TRBJ1-2,CIPYGQGGLGYGYTF
TRBV29-1,TRBJ2-7,CSARTRDTPGSEQYF
TRBV27,TRBJ1-1,CASSSSGRVNTEAFF
TRBV5-1,TRBJ2-5,CASSLEAGGQETQYF
TRBV3-1/TRBV3-2,TRBJ2-1,CASSPSGGGYNEQFF
TRBV4-1,TRBJ1-5,CASSQTGGSGFSNQPQHF
TRBV7-2,TRBJ1-1,CASSLVPRNTEAFF
TRBV18,TRBJ1-1,CASSLLRGGTEAFF
TRBV24-1,TRBJ2-5,CATSELAGAQYF
TRBV7-8,TRBJ1-5,CASSHEAGTSNQPQHF
TRBV3-1/TRBV3-2,TRBJ2-5,CASSPQTGGQETQYF
TRBV19,TRBJ1-5,CASSIGRSQGLGNQPQHF
TRBV19,TRBJ1-5,CASSIEQAASSNQPQHF
TRBV5-6,TRBJ1-2,CASSPDRGYGYTF
TRBV19,TRBJ1-5,CASTLGGREQPQHF
TRBV6-5,TRBJ1-1,CASSYYRFENTEAFF
TRBV7-9,TRBJ1-1,CACGSGAGTEAFF
TRBV21-1,TRBJ2-3,CASSKDGTSGAADTQYF
TRBV6-2/TRBV6-3,TRBJ1-1,CASSLTVNTEAFF
TRBV10-3,TRBJ2-5,CAARDRPEETQYF
TRBV10-2,TRBJ2-1,CASSVIGLAGDEQFF
TRBV7-9,TRBJ1-1,CASSLVPQGPGAEAFF
TRBV7-2,TRBJ2-7,CASSFYSLGSYEQYF
TRBV29-1,TRBJ1-5,CSVATTGRNQPQHF
TRBV7-9,TRBJ2-1,CASNPETSSYNEQFF
TRBV20-1,TRBJ2-3,CSAGGRVAQYF
TRBV27,TRBJ1-1,CASSYRENTEAFF
TRBV10-3,TRBJ1-1,CATRWTGENTEAFF
TRBV21-1,TRBJ2-3,CASSKEDTQYF
TRBV5-4,TRBJ2-7,CASSLGLAGATSYEQYF
TRBV6-1,TRBJ1-2,CASSEEVHREFDYTF
TRBV14,TRBJ1-1,CASSLHPGQGRETEAFF
TRBV18,TRBJ1-1,CASSPATGIYTEAFF
TRBV6-5,TRBJ1-2,CASCLLVGERSGYTF
TRBV6-1,TRBJ1-6,CASSEREGTGLNSPLHF
TRBV6-5,TRBJ2-5,CASSNGQSETQYF
TRBV6-5,TRBJ1-2,CASRALGDGYTF
TRBV12-3/TRBV12-4,TRBJ1-2,CASTLQTGQGYTF
TRBV14,TRBJ1-5,CASSPGQSNQPQHF
TRBV3-1/TRBV3-2,TRBJ1-2,CASSQGQLNYGYTF